The next 5 T cell receptor beta chains were all read from a single sample in a study of early T cells in non-severe SARS-CoV-2 infection. TCRdb independently ran MiXCR on the 5' RACE reads; one entry per CDR3 protein. The sample yields 40,000 to 55,000 distinct CDR3 sequences, roughly 9.8% seen once. Sequenced material: whole blood. The receptors were gathered from an adult who was a healthcare worker with PCR-confirmed SARS-CoV-2 infection or an uninfected control (not recorded which).

This clonotype appeared many times. This chain joins TRBV7-9 and TRBJ2-2; maybe TRBD2 (6 bases). CDR3 size: 15 residues. V was pared by 4 bases and J by 6 bases, with 15 bases between. Germline V CDR1 and CDR2: SEHNR, FQNEAQ (reference sequence). Here the CDR3 DNA reads TGTGCCAGCAGCTGGGTGGAGGGTTCGCCCGGGGAGCTGTTTTTT. Residues: CASSWVEGSPGELFF.

This clonotype was counted at least ten times. The genes are TRBV13 and TRBJ2-7, with unresolved D. Germline CDR1 reads PRHDT; CDR2 reads FYEKMQ (reference sequence). This CDR3 has 15 amino acids. V was trimmed by 0 bases and J by 1 base, leaving 10 bases between them. The CDR3 bases are TGTGCCAGCAGCTTAGGCGTGACGAGTTCCTACGAGCAGTACTTC. Residues: CASSLGVTSSYEQYF.

This clonotype was observed many times. The V call is TRBV7-9, the J call TRBJ1-5; D unresolved. V shed 5 bases and J shed 3 bases, with 11 bases lying between them. The length of the CDR3 is 14 residues. The germline V gene encodes CDR1 SEHNR and CDR2 FQNEAQ (reference sequence). The CDR3 nucleotides are TGTGCCAGCAGCCCCAGGACCTCCAATCAGCCCCAGCATTTT. This translates into CASSPRTSNQPQHF.

The genes are TRBV7-7 and TRBJ2-7; 7 nucleotides align to TRBD1. This CDR3 spans 13 amino acids. Trimming cost V 5 bases and J 5 bases; bases outside gene matches: 6. Germline assignment: CDR1 SSHAT and CDR2 FNYEAQ (reference sequence). The CDR3 spells CASSLDRDNEQYF. In DNA, the CDR3 is TGTGCCAGCAGCCTCGACAGGGACAACGAGCAGTACTTC. Filled out from reference TRBV7-7 and TRBJ2-7, the complete variable domain reads GAGVSQSPRYKVTKRGQDVTLRCDPISSHATLYWYQQALGQGPEFLTYFNYEAQPDKSGLPSDRFSAERPEGSISTLTIQRTEQRDSAMYRCASSLDRDNEQYFGPGTRLTVT.

The chain joins TRBV5-1 to TRBJ2-2; D gene unclear. Trimming cost V 7 bases and J 0 bases, with 16 bases left between them. The CDR3 spans 16 residues. Germline V gene data show CDR1 as SGHRS and CDR2 as YFSETQ. As DNA, the CDR3 is TGCGCCAGCCAACTGGTGGAGATGGCGAACACCGGGGAGCTGTTTTTT. Translating it yields CASQLVEMANTGELFF.